This TCR beta chain originates from a study of regulatory T cells in long-lasting Graves disease. Turning to the study itself: A definition of persistent Graves' disease required over 5 years of antithyroid drugs plus positive TSH receptor antibodies.

As to time point: persistent/refractory GD, antithyroid drugs over 5 years with positive TRAb. RNA extracted from PBMCs served as the sequencing template. Assembly of TCR beta libraries relied on iRepertoire HTBI primers together with Arm-PCR of CDR3 regions. One entry per CDR3 protein, called by TCRdb with MiXCR from the multiplex PCR reads. The table has around 460,000 distinct CDR3 sequences, roughly 23% seen once. This clonotype occurred many times. Its antigen is undetermined. V lost 7 bases and J lost 6; bases outside the gene matches: 9. This CDR3 spans 15 amino acids. CDR1 is MNHNS and CDR2 is SASEGT in the germline V gene. Overall study findings and caveats: There were preferences for TRBV28, TRBJ1-2 and TRBJ2-5 in persistent disease. Accuracy may have suffered from the small sample size. Analysis covered peripheral blood alone, not thyroid tissue.

This specimen was peripheral blood mononuclear cells (PBMCs), taken when the disease was refractory, from a patient treated with antithyroid drugs. The chain links TRBV6-1 to TRBJ1-6; 7 positions agree with TRBD1. The TCR originated in a female donor with Graves disease. DNA of the CDR3: TGTGCCAGCAACCCAACAGGGGTCCTTAATTCACCCCTCCACTTT. Its protein is CASNPTGVLNSPLHF.